The 3 T cell receptor beta chains in this list originate from one sample, sequenced in a study of CD8 T cells in ankylosing spondylitis. TCRdb reanalysed the 5' RACE reads using MiXCR and keeps one entry per CDR3 protein. This table has about 310,000 distinct CDR3 sequences, under 25% appearing once. The specimen was blood, either unsorted or a sorted T cell fraction (not recorded which). Receptors originate from a female donor with ankylosing spondylitis or in good health (not recorded which).

This clonotype was detected many times. This chain connects TRBV15 to TRBJ2-1; 8 nucleotides match TRBD2. Trimming removed 3 bases from V and 7 bases from J; junction bases left unmatched: 11. The germline gives CDR1 LNHNV, CDR2 YYDKDF (reference sequence). CDR3 size: 16 residues. CDR3 loop: CATSRQREGRGNEQFF. In DNA, the CDR3 is TGTGCCACCAGCAGGCAACGGGAGGGTCGTGGAAATGAGCAGTTCTTC.

This clonotype has just a few counts. This rearrangement joins TRBV5-1 to TRBJ1-1; D gene uncertain. Trimming cost V 3 bases and J 0 bases, with 12 bases left between them. Per germline, CDR1 SGHRS and CDR2 YFSETQ. The length of the CDR3 is 15 residues. The CDR3 region is CASSSDPSLNTEAFF. Written as DNA, the CDR3 is TGCGCCAGCAGCTCGGATCCGTCGCTGAACACTGAAGCTTTCTTT.

The sample holds a few counts of this clonotype. The chain uses TRBV19 and TRBJ2-7, with D perhaps given as TRBD1 or TRBD2 (5 bases each). The germline V and J ends were trimmed by 10 bases and 6 bases, with 19 bases remaining between them. This CDR3 spans 13 amino acids. In germline, CDR1 is LNHDA, CDR2 SQIVND (reference sequence). CDR3 sequence (DNA): TGTGCCACCTCCCCGGGACCCTACGGCGAGCAGTACTTC. Translation: CATSPGPYGEQYF.